A single sample is the source of the 9 T cell receptor beta chains below, sequenced in a study of Ad26.COV2.S vaccination and SARS-CoV-2 variants. Sample treatment: some 20 received Ad26.COV2.S at low or high dose, single or two shots; 5 received placebo; per-sample allocation not given. Sample collection was performed on day 63 after the first vaccine or placebo injection. Data came from immunoSEQ multiplex PCR; TCRdb stores just in-frame clones and leaves some out. Here the sample spans some 420,000 clones, approximately 88% being singletons. Specimen: peripheral blood, collected in a trial of Ad26.COV2.S vaccine versus placebo. The receptors stem from a person between 18 and 65 years old who received the Ad26.COV2.S COVID-19 vaccine or a placebo.

The rearrangement links TRBV3-1 (or the pseudogene TRBV3-2) to TRBJ1-5; D unclear. The CDR3 length is 13 residues. The germline V gene has CDR1 LGHDT and CDR2 YNNKEL (reference sequence). Trimming shortened V by 4 bases and J by 5 bases, and 9 bases separated the two germline ends. CDR3 sequence reads: CASSPGEDQPQHF. DNA for the CDR3: TGTGCCAGCAGCCCCGGGGAAGATCAGCCCCAGCATTTT.

This chain joins TRBV19 and TRBJ2-3, with a weak D call TRBD2 (6 bases). CDR3 length equals 16 residues. V was shortened by 6 bases and J by 5 bases, with 21 bases between the two germline ends. Germline V gene sequence: CDR1 LNHDA, CDR2 SQIVND (reference sequence). Here the CDR3 DNA reads TGTGCCAGTAGCCCTAGGGGAGGCAGTGGAGGAGATACGCAGTATTTT. It yields the protein CASSPRGGSGGDTQYF. The full variable domain, its missing parts supplied by reference TRBV19 and TRBJ2-3, is DGGITQSPKYLFRKEGQNVTLSCEQNLNHDAMYWYRQDPGQGLRLIYYSQIVNDFQKGDIAEGYSVSREKKESFPLTVTSAQKNPTAFYLCASSPRGGSGGDTQYFGPGTRLTVL.

This chain links TRBV19 with TRBJ2-5; perhaps TRBD2 as D (7 bases). Germline assignment: CDR1 LNHDA and CDR2 SQIVND (reference sequence). Trimming shortened V by 4 bases and J by 7 bases, and 13 bases separated the two germline ends. The CDR3 covers 13 residues. As DNA, the CDR3 is TGTGCCAGTAGTAGTTGGGGGGGCGCGACCCAGTACTTC. Translation gives CASSSWGGATQYF. Based on the CDR3 plus reference TRBV19 and TRBJ2-5, the full variable domain is DGGITQSPKYLFRKEGQNVTLSCEQNLNHDAMYWYRQDPGQGLRLIYYSQIVNDFQKGDIAEGYSVSREKKESFPLTVTSAQKNPTAFYLCASSSWGGATQYFGPGTRLLVL.

Of note for this clone: The junction does not match germline at one end; this may be a read error. This chain connects TRBV5-4 to TRBJ2-5, with D perhaps assigned TRBD1 or TRBD2 (5 bases each). CDR1 is SGHNT and CDR2 is YYREEE in the germline V gene (reference sequence). There are 14 residues in the CDR3. This CDR3 reads CASSRAGDRDPRDF. The CDR3 nucleotides read TGTGCCAGCAGCCGGGCTGGCGACCGGGACCCGCGCGACTTC.

The genes are TRBV19 and TRBJ2-6, with D unclear. Trimming took 3 bases from V and 0 from J, leaving 6 bases between them. This CDR3 has 15 amino acids. The V gene's germline CDR1 is LNHDA and CDR2 SQIVND (reference sequence). CDR3 in amino acids: CASSIRGSGANVLTF. As DNA, the CDR3 is TGTGCCAGTAGTATTCGAGGCTCTGGGGCCAACGTCCTGACTTTC.

V usage is TRBV19 and J usage is TRBJ1-5, with 11 nucleotides matching TRBD1. CDR1 is LNHDA and CDR2 is SQIVND in the germline V gene (reference sequence). The ends lost 5 bases at V and 0 bases at J; junction bases unmatched: 6. The CDR3 extends over 17 amino acids. CDR3 residues: CASSVRDRGDSNQPQHF. CDR3 nucleotide sequence: TGTGCCAGTAGTGTTCGGGACAGGGGGGATAGCAATCAGCCCCAGCATTTT.

The sample holds one count of this clone. The V call is TRBV7-9, the J call TRBJ1-1, with D possibly being TRBD1 (6 bases). This CDR3 has 16 residues. V lost 0 bases and J 4 bases, leaving 15 bases between the germline ends. CDR1 and CDR2 from the germline V gene are SEHNR and FQNEAQ (reference sequence). In nucleotides, the CDR3 is TGTGCCAGCAGCTTAGCGGGGCGGGGAGGGGGCACTGAAGCTTTCTTT. This translates into CASSLAGRGGGTEAFF.

This chain links TRBV3-1 (or the pseudogene TRBV3-2) with TRBJ2-3, with D possibly matching TRBD2 (6 bases). Per germline, CDR1 LGHDT and CDR2 YNNKEL (reference sequence). Trimming shortened V by 1 base and J by 6 bases, and 8 bases separated the two germline ends. This CDR3 comprises 13 residues. CDR3: CASSQAGADTQYF. CDR3 coding DNA: TGTGCCAGCAGCCAAGCGGGAGCGGATACGCAGTATTTT.

The chain has TRBV28 and TRBJ2-7; 7 bases align to TRBD1. The CDR3 is 13 amino acids. Germline CDR1 reads MDHEN; CDR2 reads SYDVKM. V gave up 7 bases and J gave up 2 bases; unmatched junction bases: 5. The CDR3 is CASNPGTAYEQYF. CDR3 DNA sequence: TGTGCCAGCAATCCCGGGACAGCCTACGAGCAGTACTTC.